This entry lists 16 T cell receptor beta chains sequenced from one sample in a study of blood T cell repertoires in COVID-19 (dated by TCRdb to about 2020). Library construction relied on the immunoSEQ multiplex PCR assay. Here the immuneACCESS table is served through TCRdb, limited to in-frame sequences with V and J called. Missing clones are a known gap in these copies; in checked studies unresolved V genes cover under half, and the rest lacks a known reason. The sample yields about 300,000 clones; 85% to 90% were counted once. Jointly, the top ten make up 8% to 13% of the sample. The sample comprised PBMCs or T cells enriched from blood (not recorded which). The receptors stem from a woman aged 18-29 years who had recovered from COVID-19.

The chain employs TRBV28 and TRBJ1-2, with 7 nucleotides matching TRBD1. This CDR3 has 14 residues. Per the germline V gene, CDR1 is MDHEN and CDR2 is SYDVKM. The J segment lost 4 bases and the V segment lost 4 bases, leaving 6 bases of the junction unmatched. The CDR3 here is CASSYSTGFYGYTF. CDR3 coding DNA: TGTGCCAGCAGTTATTCGACAGGGTTCTATGGCTACACCTTC.

V is TRBV18 and J is TRBJ2-1; 9 positions match TRBD1. Looked up from germline, CDR1 is KGHSH and CDR2 is LQKENI. This CDR3 contains 17 residues. J lost 1 base, V lost 1 base, and 5 bases had no gene match. CDR3 DNA sequence: TGTGCCAGCTCACCACAGTCGGGGACAGGGTCCTACAATGAGCAGTTCTTC. This encodes CASSPQSGTGSYNEQFF.

This chain's CDR3 is CASRKRGQGALPRAEAFF. The CDR3 DNA reads TGTGCCAGCAGGAAGCGGGGACAGGGGGCGCTCCCGAGGGCTGAAGCTTTCTTT. V usage is TRBV14 and J usage is TRBJ1-1; 12 positions match TRBD1. Germline CDR1 SGHDN, CDR2 FVKESK. After removal of 6 bases from V and 6 bases from J, the junction contained 17 bases not matched to a gene. CDR3 length: 18 residues.

J is TRBJ2-6 and V is TRBV6-4, with D possibly being TRBD1 (5 bases). Looked up from germline, CDR1 is MRHNA and CDR2 is SNTAGT. V was trimmed by 8 bases and J by 0 bases, leaving 17 bases between them. The CDR3 length is 17 residues. CDR3 region: CASGRTTSSSGANVLTF. CDR3 DNA: TGTGCCAGCGGAAGGACAACCTCCAGCTCTGGGGCCAACGTCCTGACTTTC.

This chain uses TRBV28 with TRBJ1-6; a weak D match, TRBD1 (5 bases). V dropped 2 bases and J dropped 9 bases, with 14 bases sitting between them. The CDR3 is made up of 15 amino acids. From germline, CDR1 is MDHEN and CDR2 SYDVKM. CDR3 loop: CASSLGGDDVSPLHF. CDR3 nucleotide sequence: TGTGCCAGCAGTTTAGGAGGGGATGACGTTTCACCCCTCCACTTT.

V usage is TRBV4-1 and J usage is TRBJ1-1; weak D call: TRBD1 (6 bases). The germline CDR1 and CDR2 sequences are MGHRA and YSYEKL. The CDR3 length is 16 residues. V was clipped by 1 base and J by 7 bases, with 19 bases between them. CDR3 sequence (DNA): TGCGCCAGCAGCCAAGGGAATGTAGGGCAGACAGGTGAAGCTTTCTTT. This gives the protein CASSQGNVGQTGEAFF.

V gene TRBV4-2 combines with J gene TRBJ1-5, with TRBD1 matching 10 bases. Per the germline V gene, CDR1 is LGHNA and CDR2 is YNFKEQ. The CDR3 loop spans 19 amino acids. Germline trimming cut 3 bases from V and 6 bases from J; bases unmatched to any gene: 17. This CDR3 is CASSHPIHGPGQGRQPQHF. DNA of the CDR3: TGTGCCAGCAGCCACCCTATTCACGGACCGGGACAGGGGCGTCAGCCCCAGCATTTT.

The CDR3, as DNA: TGCAGTGCTAGTCCGGGAATGGACACCGGGGAGCTGTTTTTT. Translating gives CSASPGMDTGELFF. This chain connects TRBV20-1 to TRBJ2-2, with TRBD2 as a possible D gene (5 bases). The CDR3 extends over 14 amino acids. Trimming stripped 3 bases from V and 3 bases from J, with 11 bases between. From germline, CDR1 is DFQATT and CDR2 SNEGSKA (reference sequence).

The V and J genes are TRBV5-4 and TRBJ1-1; 11 bases are a match to TRBD1. Germline V gene lookup returns CDR1 SGHNT and CDR2 YYREEE (reference sequence). The CDR3 length is 16 residues. The junction had 6 bases not matched to a gene; V was cut back by 4 bases and J by 1 base. CDR3 amino acids: CASSPDRGPGNTEAFF. The CDR3 coding sequence is TGTGCCAGCAGCCCGGACAGGGGGCCAGGGAACACTGAAGCTTTCTTT.

CDR3 loop: CASSDRTGGGYTF. The CDR3 DNA reads as TGTGCCAGCAGTGACAGGACAGGGGGCGGCTACACCTTC. The rearrangement uses TRBV2 and TRBJ1-2, with TRBD1 identical over 11 bases. J gave up 8 bases and V 3 bases, and 2 bases lay outside the gene matches. Germline CDR1 reads SNHLY; CDR2 reads FYNNEI. The length of the CDR3 is 13 residues.

The chain employs TRBV9 and TRBJ2-1, with 7 bases that match TRBD2. The CDR3 runs to 14 residues. From germline, CDR1 is SGDLS and CDR2 YYNGEE. The CDR3 spells CAPARGIAGDEQFF. The CDR3 region has the DNA TGTGCGCCAGCACGGGGGATCGCGGGGGATGAGCAGTTCTTC.

V is TRBV4-1 and J is TRBJ1-1, with D possibly matching TRBD1 (5 bases). The ends were cut back, 6 bases at V and 0 bases at J, with 14 bases in the middle. The CDR3 consists of 15 residues. Germline CDR1 MGHRA, CDR2 YSYEKL. CDR3 bases: TGCGCCAGCAGAGAAGGTGTACAGGTGAACACTGAAGCTTTCTTT. Its translation is CASREGVQVNTEAFF.

The chain has TRBV4-1 and TRBJ2-1; TRBD2 aligns across 12 bases. V was pared by 2 bases and J by 7 bases, with 3 bases of the junction left unmatched. The germline CDR1 and CDR2 sequences are MGHRA and YSYEKL. The CDR3 loop spans 15 amino acids. CDR3 in DNA: TGCGCCAGCAGCCAACTAGCGGGGGGGGCGAATGAGCAGTTCTTC. This gives the protein CASSQLAGGANEQFF.

This clone appeared a few times. The gene calls are TRBV5-1 and TRBJ2-2, with 8 bases that match TRBD1. The length of the CDR3 is 15 residues. V dropped 5 bases and J dropped 4; count of bases not matched to a gene: 7. Per the germline V gene, CDR1 is SGHRS and CDR2 is YFSETQ. As DNA, the CDR3 is TGCGCCAGCAGTCCAGGACAGGGCTTCACCGGGGAGCTGTTTTTT. This encodes CASSPGQGFTGELFF.

The rearrangement links TRBV4-1 to TRBJ1-1; D remains unclear. The CDR3 is 15 residues long. Trimming cost V 5 bases and J 4 bases, with 17 bases left between them. Germline assignment: CDR1 MGHRA and CDR2 YSYEKL. For the CDR3, the DNA is TGCGCCAGCAGCTTCCGGAGGCTTGCGGGCACTGAAGCTTTCTTT. Translation: CASSFRRLAGTEAFF.

The chain is built from TRBV5-8 and TRBJ1-6; D is possibly TRBD1 (6 bases). Deletions cut 3 bases from V and 8 bases from J, with 15 bases between. The CDR3 totals 15 residues. Germline-derived CDR1 and CDR2 are SGHTS and YDEGEE. The CDR3: CASSSRQGRDSPLHF. CDR3 bases: TGTGCCAGCAGCTCCCGGCAGGGGAGGGATTCACCCCTCCACTTT.